The 10 T cell receptor beta chains given below trace back to one sample, sequenced in a study of shared clonotypes between healthy human individuals. Only in-frame clones appear in the TCRdb table, and some are missing; sequencing was by immunoSEQ multiplex PCR. The sample contains about 1 million clones, about 70% of which appear only once. Sequencing was carried out using memory CD4+ T cells sorted from blood. The subset was: CD45RA-negative fraction. The receptors here all came from a young man in good health.

This chain links TRBV4-2 with TRBJ2-7; possibly TRBD1 or TRBD2 for D (5 bases each). Germline CDR1 is LGHNA and CDR2 is YNFKEQ. This CDR3 has 12 amino acids. Trimming removed 1 base at V and 6 bases at J, with 7 bases between. DNA of the CDR3: TGTGCCAGCAGCCAAGTCGGGGCCGAGCAGTACTTC. Translation: CASSQVGAEQYF.

The rearrangement uses TRBV6-5 and TRBJ1-1; D unresolved. Germline V CDR1 and CDR2: MNHEY, SVGAGI. Trimming left V 7 bases short and J 4 bases short, with 10 bases between. CDR3 length: 12 amino acids. This CDR3 is CASNRARTEAFF. CDR3 bases: TGTGCCAGCAATAGGGCTCGCACTGAAGCTTTCTTT.

The chain has TRBV5-1 and TRBJ1-5; D possibly corresponds to TRBD1 (5 bases). V lost 4 bases and J 6 bases, leaving 14 bases between the germline ends. CDR3 length equals 14 residues. Germline CDR1 and CDR2: SGHRS and YFSETQ. CDR3 sequence reads: CASSTGQEGQPQHF. In DNA, the CDR3 is TGCGCCAGCAGCACCGGACAAGAGGGTCAGCCCCAGCATTTT.

The chain carries TRBV18 and TRBJ1-4; 10 bases align to TRBD1. Germline V gene lookup returns CDR1 KGHSH and CDR2 LQKENI. J was trimmed by 11 bases and V by 4 bases; bases with no gene match: 10. The CDR3 is made up of 15 amino acids. The CDR3 sequence: CASSRTGTGDLKLFF. In DNA form, the CDR3 reads TGTGCCAGCTCACGCACCGGGACAGGGGACCTCAAACTGTTTTTT. Together with reference TRBV18 and TRBJ1-4, the CDR3 gives the full variable domain: NAGVMQNPRHLVRRRGQEARLRCSPMKGHSHVYWYRQLPEEGLKFMVYLQKENIIDESGMPKERFSAEFPKEGPSILRIQQVVRGDSAAYFCASSRTGTGDLKLFFGSGTQLSVL.

This clone has more than one count but fewer than ten. The CDR3 DNA follows: TGTGCCAGCAGCTTGGGGGACGGCGTAGGGTACGAGCAGTACTTC. This codes for CASSLGDGVGYEQYF. The rearrangement joins TRBV5-5 to TRBJ2-7, with D tentatively TRBD1 or TRBD2 (5 bases each). V dropped 0 bases and J dropped 4 bases, with 14 bases sitting between them. The CDR3 runs 15 residues. Per the germline V gene, CDR1 is SGHKS and CDR2 is YYEKEE (reference sequence).

About this clone itself: The sample contains more than one DNA sequence encoding this CDR3. The chain couples TRBV2 to TRBJ1-2, with no clear D. In germline, CDR1 is SNHLY, CDR2 FYNNEI. V shed 4 bases and J shed 8 bases, with 8 bases lying between them. The CDR3 sequence is 11 residues long. CDR3 region: CASSAGSGYTF. The CDR3 DNA is TGTGCCAGCAGTGCGGGGTCCGGCTACACCTTC. Combining the CDR3 with reference TRBV2 and TRBJ1-2 gives the whole variable domain EPEVTQTPSHQVTQMGQEVILRCVPISNHLYFYWYRQILGQKVEFLVSFYNNEISEKSEIFDDQFSVERPDGSNFTLKIRSTKLEDSAMYFCASSAGSGYTFGSGTRLTVV.

The chain employs TRBV4-1 and TRBJ2-2, with 10 bases identical to TRBD2. J gave up 4 bases and V 4 bases, and 3 bases lay outside the gene matches. Germline values: CDR1 MGHRA, CDR2 YSYEKL. The CDR3 extends over 15 amino acids. The CDR3 region has the DNA TGCGCCAGCAGCCCTCTAGCGGGGGCCACCGGGGAGCTGTTTTTT. It encodes CASSPLAGATGELFF.

This CDR3 is CASARTRGDTGELFF. CDR3 nucleotides: TGCGCCAGCGCCCGGACCCGGGGAGACACCGGGGAGCTGTTTTTT. The chain joins TRBV5-1 to TRBJ2-2, with D tentatively TRBD2 (5 bases). Trimming removed 7 bases at V and 3 bases at J, with 16 bases between. The CDR3 is 15 amino acids. The germline gives CDR1 SGHRS, CDR2 YFSETQ.

Turning to this clone: Other DNA variants within this sample encode the same CDR3. This chain connects TRBV9 to TRBJ2-3; TRBD1 agrees at 7 bases. CDR3 size: 15 residues. Germline V gives CDR1 SGDLS, CDR2 YYNGEE. The V segment lost 5 bases and the J segment 1 base; nucleotides outside the gene matches: 7. The CDR3 coding sequence is TGTGCCAGCAGTCCCCGACAGGGTCGCACAGATACGCAGTATTTT. Amino acid sequence: CASSPRQGRTDTQYF. The variable domain in full, with the rest retrieved from reference TRBV9 and TRBJ2-3, is DSGVTQTPKHLITATGQRVTLRCSPRSGDLSVYWYQQSLDQGLQFLIQYYNGEERAKGNILERFSAQQFPDLHSELNLSSLELGDSALYFCASSPRQGRTDTQYFGPGTRLTVL.

The rearrangement uses TRBV9 and TRBJ2-3, with a weak D call TRBD1 (6 bases). CDR3 length: 16 amino acids. Trimming removed 0 bases at V and 3 bases at J, with 14 bases between. Looked up from germline, CDR1 is SGDLS and CDR2 is YYNGEE. CDR3 protein: CASSVGVFQGTDTQYF. CDR3 sequence (DNA): TGTGCCAGCAGCGTAGGGGTATTTCAGGGGACAGATACGCAGTATTTT.